Each of the 32 T cell receptor beta chains below was sequenced from the same sample in a study of blood T cell repertoires in COVID-19. Here immunoSEQ multiplex PCR was the method, and the copy in TCRdb shows in-frame clones only, minus some. The profile shows 150,000 to 200,000 clones, about 84% of them singletons. The sequencing sample was made of PBMCs or T cells enriched from blood (not recorded which). These receptors were obtained from a man aged 40-50 years who had recovered from COVID-19.

This clone was detected a few times. The chain employs TRBV14 and TRBJ1-1; D unresolved. V was trimmed by 5 bases and J by 3 bases, leaving 10 bases between them. Germline CDR1 SGHDN, CDR2 FVKESK. The CDR3 runs to 13 residues. The CDR3: CASSLWEDTEAFF. The CDR3 DNA sequence: TGTGCCAGCAGCTTGTGGGAGGACACTGAAGCTTTCTTT.

V gene TRBV2 combines with J gene TRBJ2-3; TRBD2 aligns across 12 bases. V dropped 6 bases and J dropped 6; count of bases not matched to a gene: 10. The germline gives CDR1 SNHLY, CDR2 FYNNEI. The CDR3 totals 16 residues. The CDR3, as DNA: TGTGCCAGCAGCCCGACTAGCGGGGGACTTTCGGATACGCAGTATTTT. Encoded protein: CASSPTSGGLSDTQYF.

This rearrangement joins TRBV4-1 to TRBJ1-6; 9 bases are shared with TRBD1. Unmatched junction bases numbered 8, after V lost 7 bases and J lost 10 bases. Germline V gene lookup returns CDR1 MGHRA and CDR2 YSYEKL. The CDR3 has 14 amino acids. The CDR3 coding sequence is TGCGCCAGCAATAAGGGACAGGGCGGATCACCCCTCCACTTT. This codes for CASNKGQGGSPLHF.

The chain couples TRBV3-1 (or the pseudogene TRBV3-2) to TRBJ2-3, with 9 positions matching TRBD2. Germline lookup yields CDR1 LGHDT and CDR2 YNNKEL (reference sequence). The CDR3 has 17 amino acids. V dropped 2 bases and J dropped 4; count of bases not matched to a gene: 10. In nucleotides, the CDR3 is TGTGCCAGCAGCCAACCCCCGGGGCGGGGGGGCGCAGATACGCAGTATTTT. Amino acid sequence: CASSQPPGRGGADTQYF.

The chain joins TRBV3-1 (or the pseudogene TRBV3-2) to TRBJ1-2; unclear D gene. V dropped 2 bases and J dropped 8 bases, with 15 bases sitting between them. The CDR3 consists of 14 residues. Germline loops: CDR1 LGHDT, CDR2 YNNKEL (reference sequence). The CDR3 loop is CASSQSGRARGYTF. For the CDR3, the DNA is TGTGCCAGCAGCCAATCCGGTCGTGCTAGAGGCTACACCTTC.

In DNA, the CDR3 is TGTGCCAGTAGTATTGCAGGGTTTAACACTGAAGCTTTCTTT. Translating gives CASSIAGFNTEAFF. V gene TRBV19 combines with J gene TRBJ1-1; D is perhaps TRBD1 (5 bases). V was cut by 3 bases and J by 2 bases, with 10 bases left in between. Germline V gene sequence: CDR1 LNHDA, CDR2 SQIVND (reference sequence). This CDR3 has 14 residues.

This clone was seen a single time. The rearrangement uses TRBV30 and TRBJ2-2; TRBD2 agrees at 12 bases. The V and J ends lost 8 bases and 5 bases, in that order; junction bases with no gene match: 3. This CDR3 spans 13 amino acids. Germline V CDR1 and CDR2: GTSNPN, SVGIG (reference sequence). Here the CDR3 DNA reads TGTGCCGGGGGACTAGCGGGTACCGGGGAGCTGTTTTTT. The encoded protein is CAGGLAGTGELFF.

The V and J genes are TRBV20-1 and TRBJ2-3; TRBD2 aligns across 12 bases. Germline values: CDR1 DFQATT, CDR2 SNEGSKA (reference sequence). The CDR3 contains 15 residues. Germline trimming cut 3 bases from V and 9 bases from J; bases unmatched to any gene: 10. The CDR3 coding sequence is TGCAGTGCTAGTATGACTAGCGGGGGTTTACCCACGCAGTATTTT. Its translation is CSASMTSGGLPTQYF.

The V and J genes are TRBV3-1 (or the pseudogene TRBV3-2) and TRBJ2-2, with 10 nucleotides matching TRBD2. V was clipped by 7 bases and J by 0 bases; unmatched bases: 2. The CDR3 runs 15 residues. Germline values: CDR1 LGHDT, CDR2 YNNKEL (reference sequence). Here the CDR3 DNA reads TGTGCCAGCAAGGGGACTAGCGCGAACACCGGGGAGCTGTTTTTT. Protein sequence: CASKGTSANTGELFF.

This chain uses TRBV7-6 with TRBJ2-1, with TRBD2 matching 8 bases. The CDR3 loop spans 16 amino acids. The V and J ends lost 1 base and 4 bases, in that order; junction bases with no gene match: 6. The germline gives CDR1 SGHVS, CDR2 FNYEAQ. CDR3 residues: CASSLDSAGGYNEQFF. The DNA for the CDR3 is TGTGCCAGCAGCTTAGACTCGGCGGGGGGTTACAATGAGCAGTTCTTC.

J is TRBJ2-2 and V is TRBV2; the match to TRBD2 covers 12 bases. Germline V gives CDR1 SNHLY, CDR2 FYNNEI. This CDR3 is 16 amino acids long. J gave up 4 bases and V 5 bases, and 5 bases lay outside the gene matches. The CDR3 coding sequence is TGTGCCAGCAGTCATACTAGCGGGGGGACCACCGGGGAGCTGTTTTTT. Its protein is CASSHTSGGTTGELFF.

V is TRBV29-1 and J is TRBJ1-1, with 8 bases identical to TRBD1. Germline V gene lookup returns CDR1 SQVTM and CDR2 ANQGSEA. V gave up 3 bases and J gave up 4 bases; unmatched junction bases: 4. The length of the CDR3 is 13 residues. The CDR3 nucleotides are TGCAGCGTTGAGGGACAGGAGAGCACTGAAGCTTTCTTT. Amino acid sequence: CSVEGQESTEAFF.

CDR3 sequence reads: CASSPGGGQRIVRPEAFF. The DNA of the CDR3 is TGTGCCAGCAGCCCAGGAGGCGGACAGAGGATAGTACGGCCTGAAGCTTTCTTT. The rearrangement uses TRBV7-9 and TRBJ1-1; D perhaps matches TRBD1 (6 bases). The CDR3 spans 18 residues. The V gene lost 5 bases and the J gene lost 6 bases, with 28 bases spanning the gap. Germline CDR1 is SEHNR and CDR2 is FQNEAQ (reference sequence).

This clone was seen a few times. V and J are TRBV19 and TRBJ1-3; the D gene is possibly TRBD1 (5 bases). The CDR3 runs 13 residues. Germline V lookup: CDR1 LNHDA, CDR2 SQIVND (reference sequence). V was cut by 10 bases and J by 5 bases, with 15 bases left in between. The CDR3 region has the DNA TGTGCCACTACCACGGGGGGAAGAAACACCATATATTTT. It translates to CATTTGGRNTIYF.

This clone appeared once. The J gene is TRBJ1-1, the V gene TRBV3-1 (or the pseudogene TRBV3-2); D is uncertain. Looked up from germline, CDR1 is LGHDT and CDR2 is YNNKEL (reference sequence). The CDR3 has 12 residues. Trimming took off 3 bases at V and 5 bases at J, with 7 bases between the two ends. DNA of the CDR3: TGTGCCAGCAGCCACGGAGGTACTGAAGCTTTCTTT. It yields the protein CASSHGGTEAFF.

The rearrangement uses TRBV6-2 or TRBV6-3 and TRBJ2-7; 7 bases agree with TRBD1. Losses at the gene ends were 2 bases for V and 0 bases for J; bases not matched to a gene: 22. Germline V CDR1 and CDR2: MNHEY, SVGEGT. The CDR3 length is 21 residues. The CDR3 loop is CASSYGLNKGITGTDSYEQYV. In nucleotides, the CDR3 is TGTGCCAGCAGTTACGGGTTAAATAAAGGAATCACCGGGACAGACTCCTACGAGCAGTACGTC.

J is TRBJ1-1 and V is TRBV9; possibly TRBD1 for D (6 bases). CDR3 size: 13 residues. The germline V gene encodes CDR1 SGDLS and CDR2 YYNGEE. Trimming took 4 bases from V and 6 from J, leaving 13 bases between them. The CDR3 reads CASSSYTGPEAFF. The DNA of the CDR3 is TGTGCCAGCAGCTCCTATACAGGGCCTGAAGCTTTCTTT.

The chain recombines TRBV5-8 with TRBJ2-3, with 7 bases fitting TRBD1. V shed 4 bases, J shed 2 bases, and the junction held 7 bases outside the gene matches. The CDR3 consists of 15 residues. Looked up from germline, CDR1 is SGHTS and CDR2 is YDEGEE. The CDR3 protein is CASSPTGQPTDTQYF. In nucleotides, the CDR3 is TGTGCCAGCAGCCCCACGGGACAGCCCACAGATACGCAGTATTTT.

This clone was seen a few times. V and J are TRBV19 and TRBJ1-2, with TRBD1 matching 7 bases. V lost 1 base, J lost 3 bases, and 5 bases stayed unmatched. Germline V CDR1 and CDR2: LNHDA, SQIVND (reference sequence). The CDR3 is 15 amino acids. This CDR3 is CASSIVSGGYYGYTF. As DNA, the CDR3 is TGTGCCAGTAGTATAGTTTCAGGGGGATACTATGGCTACACCTTC.

This clone was seen a single time. The chain uses TRBV5-1 and TRBJ1-3; 9 nucleotides match TRBD1. Germline CDR1 reads SGHRS; CDR2 reads YFSETQ. V shed 4 bases and J 3 bases; nucleotides not matched to a gene: 5. The CDR3 loop spans 15 amino acids. CDR3: CASSTQGASGNTIYF. CDR3 sequence (DNA): TGCGCCAGCAGCACACAGGGGGCGAGTGGAAACACCATATATTTT. Full variable domain (remainder filled in from reference TRBV5-1 and TRBJ1-3): KAGVTQTPRYLIKTRGQQVTLSCSPISGHRSVSWYQQTPGQGLQFLFEYFSETQRNKGNFPGRFSGRQFSNSRSEMNVSTLELGDSALYLCASSTQGASGNTIYFGEGSWLTVV.

The chain joins TRBV14 to TRBJ2-2; D is possibly TRBD2 (5 bases). Per the germline V gene, CDR1 is SGHDN and CDR2 is FVKESK. V was shortened by 4 bases and J by 6 bases, with 21 bases between the two germline ends. This CDR3 contains 17 residues. The CDR3 here is CASSRQEIGKEAGELFF. For the CDR3, the DNA is TGTGCCAGCAGCCGGCAGGAGATCGGGAAGGAGGCCGGGGAGCTGTTTTTT. Full variable domain (rest looked up from reference TRBV14 and TRBJ2-2): EAGVTQFPSHSVIEKGQTVTLRCDPISGHDNLYWYRRVMGKEIKFLLHFVKESKQDESGMPNNRFLAERTGGTYSTLKVQPAELEDSGVYFCASSRQEIGKEAGELFFGEGSRLTVL.

The chain recombines TRBV19 with TRBJ2-1; 7 nucleotides match TRBD1. The CDR3 has 14 residues. Germline V gene data show CDR1 as LNHDA and CDR2 as SQIVND (reference sequence). The V segment lost 7 bases and the J segment 7 bases; nucleotides outside the gene matches: 10. CDR3 protein: CASNRGLDVNEQFF. For the CDR3, the DNA is TGTGCCAGTAATAGGGGGCTTGACGTTAATGAGCAGTTCTTC.

This clone was seen only a few times. The rearrangement links TRBV30 to TRBJ2-1; 7 bases line up with TRBD1. The germline V gene has CDR1 GTSNPN and CDR2 SVGIG (reference sequence). V gave up 6 bases and J gave up 4 bases; unmatched junction bases: 6. This CDR3 is 13 amino acids long. Here the CDR3 reads CACRQGWYNEQFF. In DNA form, the CDR3 reads TGTGCCTGTCGACAGGGATGGTACAATGAGCAGTTCTTC.

J is TRBJ1-5 and V is TRBV5-5, with a weak D call TRBD1 (6 bases). CDR1 and CDR2 (germline): SGHKS, YYEKEE (reference sequence). The CDR3 consists of 14 residues. V was shortened by 3 bases and J by 3 bases, with 10 bases between the two germline ends. The CDR3 loop reads CASSYDRNNQPQHF. The DNA for the CDR3 is TGTGCCAGCAGCTACGACAGGAACAATCAGCCCCAGCATTTT.

The CDR3, as DNA: TGTGCCACCAGGCAGGAGGGGTATGGCTACACCTTC. This gives the protein CATRQEGYGYTF. This chain joins TRBV24-1 and TRBJ1-2; D perhaps matches TRBD1 (5 bases). CDR3 length equals 12 residues. Trimming left V 7 bases short and J 5 bases short, with 10 bases between. Germline values: CDR1 KGHDR, CDR2 SFDVKD.

This chain connects TRBV19 to TRBJ2-5; no clear D gene. Germline CDR1 reads LNHDA; CDR2 reads SQIVND (reference sequence). Trimming cost V 1 base and J 2 bases, with 8 bases left between them. This CDR3 has 14 residues. CDR3 coding DNA: TGTGCCAGTAGTATAGGTAACGGGCAAGAGACCCAGTACTTC. This encodes CASSIGNGQETQYF. Based on the CDR3 plus reference TRBV19 and TRBJ2-5, the full variable domain is DGGITQSPKYLFRKEGQNVTLSCEQNLNHDAMYWYRQDPGQGLRLIYYSQIVNDFQKGDIAEGYSVSREKKESFPLTVTSAQKNPTAFYLCASSIGNGQETQYFGPGTRLLVL.

This clone was recorded once. V gene TRBV19 combines with J gene TRBJ2-1; 11 positions match TRBD2. CDR1 and CDR2 from the germline V gene are LNHDA and SQIVND (reference sequence). CDR3 length equals 13 residues. V dropped 8 bases and J dropped 6; count of bases not matched to a gene: 3. The CDR3 loop is CASHSGGANEQFF. The CDR3 nucleotides are TGTGCCAGTCATAGCGGGGGGGCCAATGAGCAGTTCTTC. The full variable domain, its missing parts supplied by reference TRBV19 and TRBJ2-1, is DGGITQSPKYLFRKEGQNVTLSCEQNLNHDAMYWYRQDPGQGLRLIYYSQIVNDFQKGDIAEGYSVSREKKESFPLTVTSAQKNPTAFYLCASHSGGANEQFFGPGTRLTVL.

The chain employs TRBV9 and TRBJ1-2, with no clear D. V lost 3 bases and J lost 8, with 8 bases in between. The CDR3 totals 11 residues. CDR1 is SGDLS, CDR2 YYNGEE, per germline. Written as DNA, the CDR3 is TGTGCCAGCAGCGACAGTTGGGGCTACACCTTC. Its protein is CASSDSWGYTF.

This clone appeared a few times. The V and J genes are TRBV6-5 and TRBJ2-7; D possibly corresponds to TRBD2 (8 bases). Germline CDR1 reads MNHEY; CDR2 reads SVGAGI. V lost 8 bases to trimming and J lost 7 bases, with 24 bases between them. The CDR3 has 15 amino acids. The CDR3 sequence is CASWDSGGLWREQYF. CDR3 DNA: TGTGCCAGCTGGGACAGCGGGGGCCTTTGGAGGGAGCAGTACTTC.

The V gene is TRBV6-1, the J gene TRBJ1-4; D might be TRBD1 (5 bases). There are 13 residues in the CDR3. Germline assignment: CDR1 MNHNS and CDR2 SASEGT. Trimming cost V 2 bases and J 7 bases, with 8 bases left between them. Here the CDR3 DNA reads TGTGCCAGCAGTGAACAGGGTAGTGAAAAACTGTTTTTT. Translated: CASSEQGSEKLFF.

V usage is TRBV30 and J usage is TRBJ2-2; 8 nucleotides match TRBD2. Looked up from germline, CDR1 is GTSNPN and CDR2 is SVGIG (reference sequence). CDR3 length equals 14 residues. J was trimmed by 5 bases and V by 8 bases; bases with no gene match: 10. The CDR3 sequence: CAGVSGGWTGELFF. CDR3 DNA sequence: TGTGCCGGGGTCAGCGGGGGTTGGACCGGGGAGCTGTTTTTT. The variable domain in full, with the rest retrieved from reference TRBV30 and TRBJ2-2, is SQTIHQWPATLVQPVGSPLSLECTVEGTSNPNLYWYRQAAGRGLQLLFYSVGIGQISSEVPQNLSASRPQDRQFILSSKKLLLSDSGFYLCAGVSGGWTGELFFGEGSRLTVL.

The genes are TRBV6-1 and TRBJ2-7; tentatively, D is TRBD1 (5 bases). The V gene lost 3 bases and the J gene lost 2 bases, with 17 bases spanning the gap. Looked up from germline, CDR1 is MNHNS and CDR2 is SASEGT. The CDR3 covers 16 residues. DNA of the CDR3: TGTGCCAGCAGTGACACTCTGAGGCAGGGTGCCTACGAGCAGTACTTC. It yields the protein CASSDTLRQGAYEQYF.